What follows are 21 T cell receptor beta chains derived from one specimen sequenced in a study of T cell responses to AZD1222 COVID-19 vaccine. The table came from immunoSEQ multiplex PCR; TCRdb's copy has only in-frame clones and leaves some out. The sample shows about 180,000 clones, 91% of them seen only once. The sequenced sample was peripheral blood, obtained on day 0 of AZD1222 vaccination. These receptors came from an adult in good health.

Comments on this clone: This CDR3 is also generated by other DNA sequences in the sample. This rearrangement joins TRBV30 to TRBJ1-1; no firm D call. The CDR3 totals 13 residues. Trimming stripped 1 base from V and 0 bases from J, with 6 bases between. CDR1 and CDR2 (germline): GTSNPN, SVGIG (reference sequence). For the CDR3, the DNA is TGTGCCTGGAGTGGGCAGCTGAACACTGAAGCTTTCTTT. Residues: CAWSGQLNTEAFF.

This clone was recorded once. This chain joins TRBV29-1 and TRBJ1-4; D is perhaps TRBD1 (6 bases). The length of the CDR3 is 14 residues. Per germline, CDR1 SQVTM and CDR2 ANQGSEA. Trimming left V 1 base short and J 8 bases short, with 14 bases between. CDR3 DNA sequence: TGCAGCGTTGAAGGAGGGGGGCCGCAAGAAAAACTGTTTTTT. Translating gives CSVEGGGPQEKLFF.

The V and J genes are TRBV5-6 and TRBJ1-5, with a possible D match to TRBD1 (5 bases). The ends were cut back, 0 bases at V and 9 bases at J, with 10 bases in the middle. CDR1 and CDR2 (germline): SGHDT, YYEEEE. This CDR3 has 13 residues. Here the CDR3 DNA reads TGTGCCAGCAGCTTGGGGACACCGGGGCCCCAGCATTTT. It is translated as CASSLGTPGPQHF. Full variable domain (rest looked up from reference TRBV5-6 and TRBJ1-5): DAGVTQSPTHLIKTRGQQVTLRCSPKSGHDTVSWYQQALGQGPQFIFQYYEEEERQRGNFPDRFSGHQFPNYSSELNVNALLLGDSALYLCASSLGTPGPQHFGDGTRLSIL.

J is TRBJ2-2 and V is TRBV28; TRBD2 might be the D (5 bases). Trimming removed 4 bases from V and 2 bases from J, with 14 bases in between. This CDR3 has 16 amino acids. CDR1 and CDR2 from the germline V gene are MDHEN and SYDVKM. In DNA form, the CDR3 reads TGTGCCAGCAGTTCCCTCCCAGCGGATAACACCGGGGAGCTGTTTTTT. Translating it yields CASSSLPADNTGELFF.

The rearrangement joins TRBV28 to TRBJ1-6; unclear D gene. Germline V lookup: CDR1 MDHEN, CDR2 SYDVKM. Trimming left V 6 bases short and J 5 bases short, with 5 bases between. This CDR3 has 12 residues. The CDR3 protein is CASRSNNSPLHF. CDR3 coding DNA: TGTGCCAGCAGAAGCAATAATTCACCCCTCCACTTT.

The rearrangement links TRBV3-1 (or the pseudogene TRBV3-2) to TRBJ1-1; 7 bases match TRBD1. The CDR3 runs 18 residues. Germline assignment: CDR1 LGHDT and CDR2 YNNKEL (reference sequence). The ends lost 4 bases at V and 1 base at J; junction bases unmatched: 15. The CDR3 loop is CASSLLGTAFFTNTEAFF. CDR3 in DNA: TGTGCCAGCAGCCTACTCGGGACAGCGTTTTTCACGAACACTGAAGCTTTCTTT.

This sequence joins TRBV3-1 (or the pseudogene TRBV3-2) and TRBJ2-1; 10 bases agree with TRBD2. The V and J ends lost 4 bases and 10 bases, in that order; junction bases with no gene match: 10. The CDR3 totals 15 residues. Looked up from germline, CDR1 is LGHDT and CDR2 is YNNKEL (reference sequence). CDR3 DNA: TGTGCCAGCAGCCTAGGGACTAGCGTTCAAGGCGAGCAGTTCTTC. Amino acids: CASSLGTSVQGEQFF.

The chain uses TRBV12-3 or TRBV12-4 and TRBJ1-1; D gene uncertain. Trimming took 6 bases from V and 4 from J, leaving 12 bases between them. The CDR3 is made up of 13 amino acids. CDR3 protein: CASRIGRGTEAFF. DNA of the CDR3: TGTGCCAGCAGAATCGGCCGGGGCACTGAAGCTTTCTTT.

Written as DNA, the CDR3 is TGTGCCAGTAGGGCCTCACCTAATGAAAAACTGTTTTTT. Its translation: CASRASPNEKLFF. This sequence joins TRBV19 and TRBJ1-4; D is ambiguous. The germline V and J ends were trimmed by 6 bases and 3 bases, with 8 bases remaining between them. This CDR3 has 13 amino acids. Germline-derived CDR1 and CDR2 are LNHDA and SQIVND (reference sequence).

V is TRBV12-5 and J is TRBJ2-7, with 9 bases that match TRBD1. Looked up from germline, CDR1 is LGHNT and CDR2 is FRNRAP. CDR3 size: 17 residues. J lost 7 bases, V lost 0 bases, and 13 bases had no gene match. CDR3 in amino acids: CASGLVAGGTGSREQYF. The CDR3 coding sequence is TGTGCTAGTGGTTTGGTCGCAGGAGGGACAGGGTCCAGGGAGCAGTACTTC.

The chain carries TRBV24-1 and TRBJ2-7, with 9 bases that match TRBD1. The CDR3 is made up of 15 amino acids. Trimming removed 3 bases from V and 2 bases from J; junction bases left unmatched: 4. Germline-derived CDR1 and CDR2 are KGHDR and SFDVKD. The CDR3, as DNA: TGTGCCACCAGTGATACCGGGACAGGGACCTACGAGCAGTACTTC. Protein sequence: CATSDTGTGTYEQYF.

The V gene is TRBV6-2 or TRBV6-3, the J gene TRBJ1-6, with D maybe TRBD1 (5 bases). This CDR3 region has 16 residues. The V gene lost 6 bases and the J gene lost 10 bases, with 22 bases spanning the gap. Germline V gene data show CDR1 as MNHEY and CDR2 as SVGEGT. CDR3: CASSQGASPSASPLHF. The CDR3 bases are TGTGCCAGCAGCCAAGGGGCGAGCCCGTCTGCCTCACCCCTCCACTTT.

The chain links TRBV14 to TRBJ1-1, with D possibly matching TRBD1 (5 bases). The ends were cut back, 0 bases at V and 5 bases at J, with 19 bases in the middle. CDR3 size: 17 residues. Germline lookup yields CDR1 SGHDN and CDR2 FVKESK. The CDR3 region has the DNA TGTGCCAGCAGCCAAGATCGTAAGGGGAAGGTTTGGACTGAAGCTTTCTTT. Its translation is CASSQDRKGKVWTEAFF.

The chain joins TRBV9 to TRBJ1-3; 7 nucleotides align to TRBD1. The CDR3 loop spans 16 amino acids. Germline CDR1 and CDR2: SGDLS and YYNGEE. J gave up 4 bases and V 0 bases, and 7 bases lay outside the gene matches. The CDR3 reads CASSVVDRASGNTIYF. Here the CDR3 DNA reads TGTGCCAGCAGCGTAGTTGACAGGGCTTCAGGAAACACCATATATTTT.

This clone was recorded only once. The chain's CDR3 is CAISESWQGTNTEAFF. As DNA, the CDR3 is TGTGCCATCAGTGAGTCGTGGCAGGGGACGAACACTGAAGCTTTCTTT. The chain combines TRBV10-3 with TRBJ1-1, with TRBD1 as a possible D gene (6 bases). The length of the CDR3 is 16 residues. Germline V CDR1 and CDR2: ENHRY, SYGVKD. Trimming stripped 0 bases from V and 1 base from J, with 12 bases between.

The V and J genes are TRBV7-2 and TRBJ2-5; 7 bases match TRBD1. V was pared by 1 base and J by 1 base, with 3 bases of the junction left unmatched. The germline CDR1 and CDR2 sequences are SGHTA and FQGNSA. CDR3 length: 15 amino acids. As DNA, the CDR3 is TGTGCCAGCAGCTTAGTCGACAGGGCCCAAGAGACCCAGTACTTC. Its protein product is CASSLVDRAQETQYF.

The gene calls are TRBV30 and TRBJ2-7, with D tentatively TRBD2 (5 bases). V lost 2 bases and J lost 3, with 8 bases in between. Germline assignment: CDR1 GTSNPN and CDR2 SVGIG (reference sequence). The CDR3 covers 12 residues. CDR3 sequence reads: CAWSPSYYEQYF. In nucleotides, the CDR3 is TGTGCCTGGAGTCCTAGCTACTACGAGCAGTACTTC.

This clone came up once. The chain couples TRBV7-9 to TRBJ2-7, with D possibly being TRBD1 (5 bases). The ends were cut back, 1 base at V and 1 base at J, with 11 bases in the middle. The CDR3 contains 15 residues. The germline gives CDR1 SEHNR, CDR2 FQNEAQ (reference sequence). Written as DNA, the CDR3 is TGTGCCAGCAGCTTAGTACAGGCTGGGTCCTACGAGCAGTACTTC. Its translation is CASSLVQAGSYEQYF. Based on the CDR3 plus reference TRBV7-9 and TRBJ2-7, the full variable domain is DTGVSQNPRHKITKRGQNVTFRCDPISEHNRLYWYRQTLGQGPEFLTYFQNEAQLEKSRLLSDRFSAERPKGSFSTLEIQRTEQGDSAMYLCASSLVQAGSYEQYFGPGTRLTVT.

This chain joins TRBV6-5 and TRBJ2-5; TRBD1 agrees at 7 bases. Looked up from germline, CDR1 is MNHEY and CDR2 is SVGAGI. The CDR3 has 13 residues. V lost 2 bases and J lost 5; bases outside the gene matches: 2. In nucleotides, the CDR3 is TGTGCCAGCAGTTACAGGGGGCTGGAGACCCAGTACTTC. Translating it yields CASSYRGLETQYF.

The chain combines TRBV2 with TRBJ1-4; D remains ambiguous. This CDR3 has 16 residues. The V gene's germline CDR1 is SNHLY and CDR2 FYNNEI. V lost 6 bases and J 2 bases, leaving 16 bases between the germline ends. CDR3 bases: TGTGCCAGCAGCATTAGGACGGGAAGGACTAATGAAAAACTGTTTTTT. Translation: CASSIRTGRTNEKLFF.

The chain joins TRBV20-1 to TRBJ2-7; perhaps D is TRBD1 or TRBD2 (5 bases each). The CDR3 is 13 residues long. V gave up 3 bases and J gave up 5 bases, with 14 bases separating them. CDR1 and CDR2 (germline): DFQATT, SNEGSKA (reference sequence). The CDR3 DNA is TGCAGTGCTAGTCTTCTGGGGGTCAACGAGCAGTACTTC. Its translation: CSASLLGVNEQYF.